This entry lists 13 T cell receptor beta chains sequenced from one sample in a study of CD8 T cells in Susac syndrome. An input of roughly 0.5 to 1 ug of RNA was subjected to reverse transcription using random hexamers. TCRdb reprocessed the immunoSEQ multiplex PCR reads with MiXCR, giving one entry per CDR3 protein. The table records roughly 50,000 distinct CDR3 sequences, 93% of them present only once. Sequenced input: CD8+ T cells from PBMCs. The receptors were gathered from a human donor in good health.

The chain has TRBV12-3 or TRBV12-4 and TRBJ2-7; TRBD2 agrees at 7 bases. The V segment lost 6 bases and the J segment 2 bases; nucleotides outside the gene matches: 4. CDR3 size: 13 residues. CDR3 in DNA: TGTGCCAGCAGGGGGGGGTCTACCTACGAGCAGTACTTC. It yields the protein CASRGGSTYEQYF.

This CDR3 is CASHTLGTDNTGELFF. CDR3 nucleotides: TGCGCCAGCCATACGTTGGGGACAGATAACACCGGGGAGCTGTTTTTT. This sequence joins TRBV4-1 and TRBJ2-2; 7 bases align to TRBD1. Germline loops: CDR1 MGHRA, CDR2 YSYEKL. Trimming removed 8 bases from V and 2 bases from J; junction bases left unmatched: 11. This CDR3 region has 16 residues.

The chain joins TRBV28 to TRBJ2-3; tentatively, D is TRBD2 (5 bases). There are 15 residues in the CDR3. Trimming took off 1 base at V and 4 bases at J, with 12 bases between the two ends. The germline V gene encodes CDR1 MDHEN and CDR2 SYDVKM. The CDR3 region is CASSLLRQEADTQYF. CDR3 in DNA: TGTGCCAGCAGTTTATTGAGGCAGGAGGCAGATACGCAGTATTTT.

J is TRBJ2-7 and V is TRBV9; the D call may be TRBD1 or TRBD2 (5 bases each). The CDR3 is 16 amino acids. Trimming stripped 2 bases from V and 2 bases from J, with 17 bases between. Germline V lookup: CDR1 SGDLS, CDR2 YYNGEE. The CDR3 DNA reads TGTGCCAGCAGCGTGGGGTGGGGGACGGACGCCTACGAGCAGTACTTC. Translation gives CASSVGWGTDAYEQYF.

The gene calls are TRBV7-6 and TRBJ2-7, with 7 bases fitting TRBD1. This CDR3 is built from 14 residues. Germline V gene lookup returns CDR1 SGHVS and CDR2 FNYEAQ. The V gene end was trimmed by 5 bases and the J gene end by 0 bases; junction bases not matched to a gene: 4. CDR3 protein: CASSQGQNSYEQYF. CDR3 nucleotide sequence: TGTGCCAGCAGCCAGGGACAGAACTCCTACGAGCAGTACTTC.

V usage is TRBV13 and J usage is TRBJ2-3, with a weak D call TRBD1 (8 bases). Trimming cost V 6 bases and J 3 bases, with 19 bases left between them. Germline V gives CDR1 PRHDT, CDR2 FYEKMQ (reference sequence). The CDR3 is 16 residues long. The CDR3, as DNA: TGTGCCAGCAGTCCAGGGGGCGGGGGAGTGACAGATACGCAGTATTTT. Encoded protein: CASSPGGGGVTDTQYF.

The chain carries TRBV5-1 and TRBJ2-2; TRBD1 agrees at 9 bases. The CDR3 contains 14 residues. V dropped 5 bases and J dropped 5; count of bases not matched to a gene: 4. CDR1 is SGHRS, CDR2 YFSETQ, per germline. CDR3 sequence reads: CASRMTGGTGELFF. As DNA, the CDR3 is TGCGCCAGCAGGATGACAGGGGGTACCGGGGAGCTGTTTTTT.

This rearrangement joins TRBV19 to TRBJ2-1; 9 positions match TRBD2. Germline CDR1 is LNHDA and CDR2 is SQIVND (reference sequence). The CDR3 is 16 residues long. V was pared by 6 bases and J by 5 bases, with 11 bases of the junction left unmatched. CDR3 loop: CASRKAAGGGHNEQFF. The CDR3 DNA is TGTGCCAGTAGGAAGGCAGCGGGGGGTGGCCACAATGAGCAGTTCTTC. Variable domain in full (rest from reference TRBV19 and TRBJ2-1): DGGITQSPKYLFRKEGQNVTLSCEQNLNHDAMYWYRQDPGQGLRLIYYSQIVNDFQKGDIAEGYSVSREKKESFPLTVTSAQKNPTAFYLCASRKAAGGGHNEQFFGPGTRLTVL.

V is TRBV7-9 and J is TRBJ2-2; 10 nucleotides align to TRBD1. The junction had 8 bases not matched to a gene; V was cut back by 6 bases and J by 4 bases. This CDR3 is built from 16 residues. Germline assignment: CDR1 SEHNR and CDR2 FQNEAQ (reference sequence). CDR3 protein: CASRPPGQGSTGELFF. The CDR3 bases are TGTGCCAGCAGGCCTCCGGGACAGGGGTCCACCGGGGAGCTGTTTTTT.

V gene TRBV11-2 combines with J gene TRBJ2-7; D might be TRBD1 (6 bases). This CDR3 is built from 14 residues. In germline, CDR1 is SGHAT, CDR2 FQNNGV. The V end lost 5 bases, the J end lost 3 bases, and 14 bases lay between the germline ends. The CDR3 bases are TGTGCCAGCAGCCTACAGGGTGAGGGCTACGAGCAGTACTTC. Translation: CASSLQGEGYEQYF. The variable domain in full, completed from reference TRBV11-2 and TRBJ2-7, reads EAGVAQSPRYKIIEKRQSVAFWCNPISGHATLYWYQQILGQGPKLLIQFQNNGVVDDSQLPKDRFSAERLKGVDSTLKIQPAKLEDSAVYLCASSLQGEGYEQYFGPGTRLTVT.

V usage is TRBV5-6 and J usage is TRBJ1-4, with TRBD1 as a possible D gene (6 bases). With 4 bases removed from V and 2 bases from J, the gap between germline ends came to 12 bases. The CDR3 has 15 amino acids. Germline V CDR1 and CDR2: SGHDT, YYEEEE. The CDR3 DNA reads as TGTGCCAGCAGCGCCCCGGGGGGCACTAATGAAAAACTGTTTTTT. Protein sequence: CASSAPGGTNEKLFF. The whole variable domain, remainder taken from reference TRBV5-6 and TRBJ1-4, is DAGVTQSPTHLIKTRGQQVTLRCSPKSGHDTVSWYQQALGQGPQFIFQYYEEEERQRGNFPDRFSGHQFPNYSSELNVNALLLGDSALYLCASSAPGGTNEKLFFGSGTQLSVL.

This sequence joins TRBV25-1 and TRBJ2-7, with D uncertain. The V end was cut by 2 bases, the J end by 7 bases, with 9 bases between. Per the germline V gene, CDR1 is MGHDK and CDR2 is SYGVNS. The CDR3 length is 12 residues. This chain's CDR3 is CASSEGRWEQYF. In nucleotides, the CDR3 is TGTGCCAGCAGTGAAGGGCGGTGGGAGCAGTACTTC.

The rearrangement links TRBV28 to TRBJ1-5; D possibly corresponds to TRBD1 (5 bases). This CDR3 is 14 amino acids long. CDR1 and CDR2 from the germline V gene are MDHEN and SYDVKM. V lost 2 bases to trimming and J lost 4 bases, with 9 bases between them. The CDR3 loop is CASSLGHENQPQHF. The CDR3 coding sequence is TGTGCCAGCAGTTTAGGACACGAAAATCAGCCCCAGCATTTT.